The 19 T cell receptor beta chains in this list originate from one sample, sequenced in a study of T cells expressing NK-cell markers. TCRdb reanalyzed the 5' RACE reads and collapses them to one entry per CDR3 protein, without DNA. The clone table shows 550,000 to 600,000 distinct CDR3 sequences, with the ten largest holding 3.5% to 4.5%. The sample taken for sequencing was blood T cells: a sorted CD56 or NKG2C T cell subset, CD4+ or CD8+ T cells, or bulk PBMC T cells (not recorded which). Receptors originate from a man aged 18 to 29 in good health.

The rearrangement links TRBV6-5 to TRBJ1-5. The CDR3 is made up of 16 amino acids. Per germline, CDR1 MNHEY and CDR2 SVGAGI. CDR3 sequence reads: CASSSRGLGGNQPQHF.

The chain joins TRBV5-5 to TRBJ2-1; TCRdb indicates TRBD1, and absent DNA this call remains unverified. Germline V CDR1 and CDR2: SGHKS, YYEKEE (reference sequence). This CDR3 contains 18 residues. This CDR3 reads CASSTEPGQGAAYNEQFF.

This sequence joins TRBV25-1 and TRBJ1-2. This CDR3 comprises 13 residues. Germline V gives CDR1 MGHDK, CDR2 SYGVNS. The CDR3 sequence: CASSSAQEYGYTF.

V and J are TRBV29-1 and TRBJ2-2; with no DNA, the TCRdb D assignment of TRBD1 cannot be verified. The CDR3 is 14 amino acids. Germline CDR1 is SQVTM and CDR2 is ANQGSEA. CDR3 sequence: CSVADRANTGELFF.

The chain is built from TRBV29-1 and TRBJ1-1; checking the TCRdb D call of TRBD1 is not possible without DNA. Germline V gives CDR1 SQVTM, CDR2 ANQGSEA. The CDR3 is 13 residues long. The CDR3 loop is CSVGQRQSSEAFF.

J is TRBJ2-1 and V is TRBV5-4. Per germline, CDR1 SGHNT and CDR2 YYREEE (reference sequence). The CDR3 runs to 15 residues. The CDR3 loop reads CASSSRELLGNEQFF.

This rearrangement joins TRBV20-1 to TRBJ2-2; TCRdb reports TRBD2, a call that lacks DNA to check it against. The CDR3 loop spans 18 amino acids. Germline values: CDR1 DFQATT, CDR2 SNEGSKA (reference sequence). The chain's CDR3 is CSARVGLAAPKDTGELFF.

The genes are TRBV5-1 and TRBJ2-1; as DNA is missing, the TRBD2 call by TCRdb cannot be tested. CDR1 and CDR2 from the germline V gene are SGHRS and YFSETQ. This CDR3 spans 16 amino acids. The CDR3 is CASSPMGPNSYNEQFF.

This rearrangement joins TRBV7-8 to TRBJ2-5; absent DNA, TCRdb's TRBD1 call cannot be checked. Germline lookup yields CDR1 SGHVS and CDR2 FQNEAQ. This CDR3 is built from 15 residues. The CDR3 loop reads CASSFNRDNKETQYF.

The J gene is TRBJ1-2, the V gene TRBV5-1. Per the germline V gene, CDR1 is SGHRS and CDR2 is YFSETQ. The CDR3 totals 15 residues. CDR3 amino acids: CASSLQGLPNYGYTF.

The J gene is TRBJ2-7, the V gene TRBV4-2. The germline V gene has CDR1 LGHNA and CDR2 YNFKEQ. The CDR3 loop spans 15 amino acids. The CDR3 sequence is CASSQGAGRAYEQYF.

This chain connects TRBV5-4 to TRBJ2-7; lacking DNA, the TRBD1 call made by TCRdb goes unchecked. This CDR3 region has 14 residues. Germline V lookup: CDR1 SGHNT, CDR2 YYREEE (reference sequence). The CDR3 protein is CASSRTGQLYEQYF. Full variable domain (missing parts from reference TRBV5-4 and TRBJ2-7): ETGVTQSPTHLIKTRGQQVTLRCSSQSGHNTVSWYQQALGQGPQFIFQYYREEENGRGNFPPRFSGLQFPNYSSELNVNALELDDSALYLCASSRTGQLYEQYFGPGTRLTVT.

The CDR3 reads CSARDLPIASQETQYF. The chain is built from TRBV20-1 and TRBJ2-5. Germline-derived CDR1 and CDR2 are DFQATT and SNEGSKA (reference sequence). The CDR3 loop spans 16 amino acids.

This sequence joins TRBV19 and TRBJ2-1; lacking DNA, the TRBD1 call made by TCRdb goes unchecked. The germline V gene encodes CDR1 LNHDA and CDR2 SQIVND (reference sequence). The CDR3 sequence is 15 residues long. The CDR3 protein is CASSIDGKASDEQFF. Based on the CDR3 plus reference TRBV19 and TRBJ2-1, the full variable domain is DGGITQSPKYLFRKEGQNVTLSCEQNLNHDAMYWYRQDPGQGLRLIYYSQIVNDFQKGDIAEGYSVSREKKESFPLTVTSAQKNPTAFYLCASSIDGKASDEQFFGPGTRLTVL.

The CDR3 sequence: CASSFATTGNEQFF. The rearrangement uses TRBV27 and TRBJ2-1; absent DNA, TCRdb's TRBD1 call cannot be checked. This CDR3 is 14 amino acids long. Germline-derived CDR1 and CDR2 are MNHEY and SMNVEV (reference sequence).

The V call is TRBV7-3, the J call TRBJ2-2; TCRdb indicates TRBD2, and absent DNA this call remains unverified. Germline V gives CDR1 SGHTA, CDR2 FQGTGA. This CDR3 comprises 12 residues. The CDR3 here is CASGEMSGELFF.

The chain recombines TRBV9 with TRBJ2-3; TCRdb names TRBD2, which stays unverified in the absence of DNA. CDR3 length equals 16 residues. Per the germline V gene, CDR1 is SGDLS and CDR2 is YYNGEE. The CDR3 reads CASSVSDYKGTDTQYF.

This chain links TRBV20-1 with TRBJ2-1; TCRdb indicates TRBD2, and absent DNA this call remains unverified. The CDR3 extends over 14 amino acids. Germline assignment: CDR1 DFQATT and CDR2 SNEGSKA (reference sequence). The CDR3: CSAMTSGAYNEQFF.

The chain links TRBV10-3 to TRBJ2-7. The CDR3 runs to 15 residues. Germline lookup yields CDR1 ENHRY and CDR2 SYGVKD. The CDR3 sequence is CAISESGEQVFGQYF.